This TCR beta chain came from a study of T cell responses to AZD1222 COVID-19 vaccine. Overall study results and limits: Just five to seven people given AZD1222 tested seropositive at baseline. Dominant CD4 TCR responses targeted spike regions 160-218 and 743-854.

Concerning this clone: Its antigen remains unknown.

Germline assignment: CDR1 LGHDT and CDR2 YNNKEL (reference sequence). V dropped 3 bases and J dropped 6; count of bases not matched to a gene: 9. There are 16 residues in the CDR3. The table came from immunoSEQ multiplex PCR; TCRdb's copy has only in-frame clones and leaves some out. The sample includes 100,000 or so clones, around nine tenths of them seen just once. The V gene is TRBV3-1 (or the pseudogene TRBV3-2), the J gene TRBJ2-1; TRBD2 matches at 9 bases. This sequence was found in an adult in good health. The input for sequencing was peripheral blood, taken on day 0 of AZD1222 vaccination. This chain's CDR3 is CASSHQGLAHANEQFF. The CDR3 bases are TGTGCCAGCAGCCACCAGGGACTAGCTCATGCCAATGAGCAGTTCTTC.